A selection of T cell receptor beta chains follows, all from one sample in a study of shared clonotypes between healthy human individuals. The protocol was immunoSEQ multiplex PCR, while the TCRdb copy is restricted to in-frame clones and leaves out a portion. The profile shows about 2.4 million clones, roughly 93% of them singletons. The source material was naive CD4+ T cells from PBMCs. The receptor set was obtained from a man between 18 and 35 years old in good health. Some clones in this sample may be carry-over from other donors' samples. The CDR3 runs from the conserved cysteine through the conserved F or W. D genes are given only for firm matches. Only part of the rows carry a size: once, few, many, or a class if the clone is expanded.

j_gene | abundance | v_gene | d_gene | CDR3nt | CDR3aa
TRBJ2-3 | NA | TRBV6-5 | NA | TGTGCCAGCACCCATAACCAATGGGGGGATACGCAGTATTTT | CASTHNQWGDTQYF
TRBJ1-1 | few | TRBV7-2 | NA | TGTGCCAGCCTATCGACCGGCGGGTACACTGAAGCTTTCTTT | CASLSTGGYTEAFF
TRBJ1-5 | once | TRBV28 | NA | TGTGCCAGCAGTTTCTGGCTAGGTAGCAATCAGCCCCAGCATTTT | CASSFWLGSNQPQHF
TRBJ1-1 | NA | TRBV7-2 | TRBD1 | TGTGCCAGCAGTCCGACAGGGGGCGTCACTGAAGCTTTCTTT | CASSPTGGVTEAFF
TRBJ2-2 | NA | TRBV29-1 | TRBD1 | TGCAGCGTTAACAGGGGTTACACCGGGGAGCTGTTTTTT | CSVNRGYTGELFF
TRBJ2-7 | NA | TRBV29-1 | NA | TGCAGCGTTGGGGGATACCACTCCTATGAGCAGTACTTC | CSVGGYHSYEQYF
TRBJ1-2 | NA | TRBV28 | TRBD1 | TGTGCCAGCAGTCCCGGACAGGCCCAATCTGGCTACACCTTC | CASSPGQAQSGYTF
TRBJ1-5 | NA | TRBV5-1 | NA | TGCGCCAGCAGCTTAGACAGTTATAGCAATCAGCCCCAGCATTTT | CASSLDSYSNQPQHF
TRBJ1-1 | NA | TRBV2 | TRBD1 | TGTGCCAGCAGCGCCACAGGGGGAGCGAACACTGAAGCTTTCTTT | CASSATGGANTEAFF
TRBJ2-7 | NA | TRBV18 | TRBD2 | TGTGCCAGCTCACCACCTACTAGCGGGAGTTACGAGCAGTACTTC | CASSPPTSGSYEQYF
TRBJ2-5 | NA | TRBV5-8 | NA | TGTGCCAGCAGCCTGTTGTTTGGAGGGGAGACCCAGTACTTC | CASSLLFGGETQYF
TRBJ2-7 | NA | TRBV4-1 | TRBD1 | TGCGCCAGCAGCTACCGGGACAGAAGCTCCTACGAGCAGTACTTC | CASSYRDRSSYEQYF
TRBJ2-1 | NA | TRBV5-1 | NA | TGCGCCAGCAGCTTGGCCCAAGGCAATGAGCAGTTCTTC | CASSLAQGNEQFF
TRBJ2-1 | NA | TRBV7-2 | NA | TGTGCCAGCAGCTTAGCGCGCGGAAATGAGCAGTTCTTC | CASSLARGNEQFF
TRBJ2-7 | NA | TRBV30 | NA | TGTGCCTGGAACCCTGGGACACATGTGGGCGAGCAGTACTTC | CAWNPGTHVGEQYF
TRBJ2-7 | once | TRBV9 | TRBD1 | TGTGCCAGCAGCGTAGCTGGGACAGGGGGCCCCTACGAGCAGTACTTC | CASSVAGTGGPYEQYF
TRBJ2-1 | NA | TRBV5-4 | NA | TGTGCCAGCACACCGAGCGCGTCCTACAATGAGCAGTTCTTC | CASTPSASYNEQFF
TRBJ2-3 | NA | TRBV14 | NA | TGTGCCAGCAGCCAAGTAAGTCTGAAGAACACAGATACGCAGTATTTT | CASSQVSLKNTDTQYF
TRBJ1-2 | NA | TRBV30 | NA | TGTGCCTGGATGGTATTGGGGGACTATGGCTACACCTTC | CAWMVLGDYGYTF
TRBJ2-3 | once | TRBV5-1 | NA | TGCGCCAGCAGTCAAGGACTGAGCACAGATACGCAGTATTTT | CASSQGLSTDTQYF
TRBJ2-7 | NA | TRBV28 | NA | TGTGCCAGCAGTTTTTTCGGGACAAGCTCCTACGAGCAGTACTTC | CASSFFGTSSYEQYF
TRBJ2-3 | NA | TRBV5-4 | NA | TGTGCCAGCACCCTCCCCGGAGGACAAGATACGCAGTATTTT | CASTLPGGQDTQYF
TRBJ2-1 | NA | TRBV2 | NA | TGTGCCAGCACGGGGCCGTACAATGAGCAGTTCTTC | CASTGPYNEQFF
TRBJ2-1 | NA | TRBV5-1 | TRBD1 | TGCGCCAGCAGCGAAGGGACAGGGAAGCATGAGCAGTTCTTC | CASSEGTGKHEQFF
TRBJ2-3 | NA | TRBV6-5 | TRBD2 | TGTGCCAGCAGTTACCTCACTAGCGGGAGGCCAGATACGCAGTATTTT | CASSYLTSGRPDTQYF
TRBJ2-5 | NA | TRBV5-4 | NA | TGTGCCTTTCCCCACGTAGGGCAATCGAGAGAGACCCAGTACTTC | CAFPHVGQSRETQYF
TRBJ1-5 | once | TRBV6-5 | NA | TGTGCCAGCAGTTATGACAGCAATCAGCCCCAGCATTTT | CASSYDSNQPQHF
TRBJ1-2 | NA | TRBV28 | TRBD1 | TGTGCCAGCAGTTTGGGCCAGGGGGTAGGTGGCTACACCTTC | CASSLGQGVGGYTF
TRBJ2-7 | NA | TRBV5-6 | NA | TGTGCCAGCAGCCGGCGGGGGCTTAGCTCCTACGAGCAGTACTTC | CASSRRGLSSYEQYF
TRBJ2-1 | NA | TRBV11-3 | NA | TGTGCCAGCAGCTTAGAGCATGCCTACAATGAGCAGTTCTTC | CASSLEHAYNEQFF
TRBJ2-7 | NA | TRBV5-1 | NA | TGCGCCAGCAGCTTGAATTCAGGCCCCTCCTACGAGCAGTACTTC | CASSLNSGPSYEQYF
TRBJ2-1 | NA | TRBV19 | TRBD2 | TGTGCCAGTAGTATCTGGTCGGGTAGCGGGAGTTGGGATGAGCAGTTCTTC | CASSIWSGSGSWDEQFF
TRBJ2-1 | NA | TRBV27 | NA | TGTGCCAGCAGGACCCGGACTACTCAATACAATGAGCAGTTCTTC | CASRTRTTQYNEQFF
TRBJ2-3 | NA | TRBV7-2 | TRBD1 | TGTGCCAGCAGCGGGGACAGGCCTCTCACAGATACGCAGTATTTT | CASSGDRPLTDTQYF
TRBJ2-1 | NA | TRBV27 | TRBD2 | TGTGCCAGCAGCAGAAGCCTAGCGGGAGCTACCTACAATGAGCAGTTCTTC | CASSRSLAGATYNEQFF
TRBJ2-3 | NA | TRBV30 | NA | TGTGCCTGCCCGGGGGCTGAGGGCACAGATACGCAGTATTTT | CACPGAEGTDTQYF
TRBJ2-7 | NA | TRBV18 | NA | TGTGCCAGCTCACCCCCTGGGAGAGGATACTACGAGCAGTACTTC | CASSPPGRGYYEQYF
TRBJ2-1 | NA | TRBV20-1 | NA | TGCAGTGCTTACAGGGCAGGTGAGCAGTTCTTC | CSAYRAGEQFF
TRBJ2-7 | NA | TRBV28 | NA | TGTGCCAGCGTTCGAAGCTACGAGCAGTACTTC | CASVRSYEQYF
TRBJ2-3 | NA | TRBV5-4 | NA | TGTGCCAGCAGCTTGAGGGGGGTGGATACGCAGTATTTT | CASSLRGVDTQYF
TRBJ1-1 | few | TRBV29-1 | NA | TGCAGCGTGGGGGGCAGGATGAACACTGAAGCTTTCTTT | CSVGGRMNTEAFF
TRBJ2-1 | NA | TRBV18 | NA | TGTGCCAGCTCACCACGGGTACCCTCCTCCTACAATGAGCAGTTCTTC | CASSPRVPSSYNEQFF
TRBJ2-1 | once | TRBV11-3 | NA | TGTGCCAGCAGCCTGTACGGGACGGGGGACAATGAGCAGTTCTTC | CASSLYGTGDNEQFF
TRBJ1-1 | NA | TRBV5-4 | NA | TGTGCCAGCAGCTCTCCGACAAGGTTGAACACTGAAGCTTTCTTT | CASSSPTRLNTEAFF
TRBJ2-1 | NA | TRBV10-1 | TRBD2 | TGCGCCAGCAGTGAGGCGAAACTTCAAGCGGGGGTGAATGAGCAGTTCTTC | CASSEAKLQAGVNEQFF
TRBJ2-7 | NA | TRBV5-4 | TRBD2 | TGTGCCAGCAGCTTGACCGGGACTAGCGTTGGCGAGCAGTACTTC | CASSLTGTSVGEQYF
TRBJ2-1 | NA | TRBV7-2 | NA | TGTGCCAGCAGCCGGACACCGACCTTTTACAATGAGCAGTTCTTC | CASSRTPTFYNEQFF
TRBJ2-1 | NA | TRBV7-3 | TRBD2 | TGTGCCAGCAGCTTAAGGGCGGGAGAGTCCTACAATGAGCAGTTCTTC | CASSLRAGESYNEQFF
TRBJ2-7 | NA | TRBV6-5 | TRBD1 | TGTGCCAGCATGGGACAGGGGCTAAAAGAGCAGTACTTC | CASMGQGLKEQYF
TRBJ2-7 | NA | TRBV5-8 | NA | TGTGCCAGCAGCTTGGCCTCCGAGCAGTACTTC | CASSLASEQYF
TRBJ2-1 | NA | TRBV5-1 | NA | TGCGCCAGCAGCTTGTTCTTAGGCAGGGCCCATGAGCAGTTCTTC | CASSLFLGRAHEQFF
TRBJ2-1 | NA | TRBV5-1 | TRBD1 | TGCGCCAGCAGCTCCGGTGGTAGGACAGGGGGCAATGAGCAGTTCTTC | CASSSGGRTGGNEQFF
TRBJ2-6 | NA | TRBV15 | NA | TGTGCCACCAGCAGAAAGTTCGGGGGCGTGGGGGCCAACGTCCTGACTTTC | CATSRKFGGVGANVLTF
TRBJ2-4 | NA | TRBV5-6 | NA | TGTGCCAGCAGCTCCCCGGCTGGGAACATTCAGTACTTC | CASSSPAGNIQYF
TRBJ2-5 | NA | TRBV28 | NA | TGTGCCAGCGCGGGACAGCTTATCCAAGAGACCCAGTACTTC | CASAGQLIQETQYF
TRBJ2-1 | once | TRBV6-5 | NA | TGTGCCAGCAGTTACTCGTCCCTCTCCTACAATGAGCAGTTCTTC | CASSYSSLSYNEQFF
TRBJ2-5 | NA | TRBV6-5 | TRBD2 | TGTGCCAGCAGTTACAGGACTAGCGGGAGGAGAGAGACCCAGTACTTC | CASSYRTSGRRETQYF